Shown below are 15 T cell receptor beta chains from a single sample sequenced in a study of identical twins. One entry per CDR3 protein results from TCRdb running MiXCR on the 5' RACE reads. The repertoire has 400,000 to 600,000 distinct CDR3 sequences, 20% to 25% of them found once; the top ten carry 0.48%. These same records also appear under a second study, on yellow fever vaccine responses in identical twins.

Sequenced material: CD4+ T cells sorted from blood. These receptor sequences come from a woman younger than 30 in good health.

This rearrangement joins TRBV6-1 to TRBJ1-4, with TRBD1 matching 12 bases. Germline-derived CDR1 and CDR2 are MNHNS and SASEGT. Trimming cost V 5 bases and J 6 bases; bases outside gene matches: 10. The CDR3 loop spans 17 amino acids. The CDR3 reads CASSILGQGAYDEKLFF. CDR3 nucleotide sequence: TGTGCCAGCAGTATTCTGGGACAGGGGGCGTATGATGAAAAACTGTTTTTT.

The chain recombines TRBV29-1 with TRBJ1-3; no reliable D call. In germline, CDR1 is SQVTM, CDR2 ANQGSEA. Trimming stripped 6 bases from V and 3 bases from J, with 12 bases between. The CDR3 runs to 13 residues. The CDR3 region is CSVAVAGGNTIYF. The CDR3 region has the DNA TGCAGCGTCGCGGTGGCTGGTGGAAACACCATATATTTT.

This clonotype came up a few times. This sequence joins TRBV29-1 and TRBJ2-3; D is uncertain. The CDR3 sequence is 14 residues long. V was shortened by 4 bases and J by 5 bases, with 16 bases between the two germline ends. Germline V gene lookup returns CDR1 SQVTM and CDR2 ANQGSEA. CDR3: CSVGVSNSGDTQYF. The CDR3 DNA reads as TGCAGCGTTGGGGTGTCCAATTCTGGAGATACGCAGTATTTT.

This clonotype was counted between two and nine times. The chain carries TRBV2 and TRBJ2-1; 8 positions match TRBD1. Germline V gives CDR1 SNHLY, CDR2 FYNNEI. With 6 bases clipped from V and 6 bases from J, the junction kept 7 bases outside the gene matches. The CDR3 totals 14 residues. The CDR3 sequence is CASRSGQGPNEQFF. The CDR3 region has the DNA TGTGCCAGCAGGTCAGGACAGGGACCCAATGAGCAGTTCTTC.

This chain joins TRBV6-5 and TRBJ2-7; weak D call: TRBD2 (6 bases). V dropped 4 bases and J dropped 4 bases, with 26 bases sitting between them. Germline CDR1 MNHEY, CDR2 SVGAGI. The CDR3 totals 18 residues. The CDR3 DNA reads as TGTGCCAGCAGTTTAAGGCCGGGACGGGAGCTGGGAGCTTACGAGCAGTACTTC. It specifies CASSLRPGRELGAYEQYF.

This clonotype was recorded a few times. CDR3 protein: CASSLEVSWVYEQYF. The CDR3 nucleotides are TGTGCCAGCAGTTTAGAAGTTAGCTGGGTCTACGAGCAGTACTTC. The chain links TRBV12-3 or TRBV12-4 to TRBJ2-7; D gene uncertain. V gave up 1 base and J gave up 3 bases, with 13 bases separating them. This CDR3 has 15 amino acids.

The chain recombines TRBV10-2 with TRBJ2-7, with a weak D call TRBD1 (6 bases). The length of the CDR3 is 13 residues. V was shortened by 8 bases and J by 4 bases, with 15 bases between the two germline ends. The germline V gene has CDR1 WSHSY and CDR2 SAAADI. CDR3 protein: CASGQGPHYEQYV. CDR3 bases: TGCGCCAGCGGGCAGGGGCCACATTACGAGCAGTACGTC.

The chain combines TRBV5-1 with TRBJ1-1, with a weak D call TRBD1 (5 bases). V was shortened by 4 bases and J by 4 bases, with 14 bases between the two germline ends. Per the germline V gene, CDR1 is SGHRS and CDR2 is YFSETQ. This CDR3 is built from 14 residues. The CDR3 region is CASSRGGGGTEAFF. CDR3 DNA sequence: TGCGCCAGCAGCCGCGGGGGGGGAGGCACTGAAGCTTTCTTT.

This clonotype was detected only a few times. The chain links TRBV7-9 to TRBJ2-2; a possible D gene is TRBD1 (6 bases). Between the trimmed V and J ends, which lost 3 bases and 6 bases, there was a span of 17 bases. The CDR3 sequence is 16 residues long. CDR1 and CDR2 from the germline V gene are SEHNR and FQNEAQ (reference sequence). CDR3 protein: CASSLWDIGLAGELFF. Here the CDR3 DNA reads TGTGCCAGCAGCTTGTGGGACATTGGACTCGCCGGGGAGCTGTTTTTT. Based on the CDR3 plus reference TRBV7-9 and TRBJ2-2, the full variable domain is DTGVSQNPRHKITKRGQNVTFRCDPISEHNRLYWYRQTLGQGPEFLTYFQNEAQLEKSRLLSDRFSAERPKGSFSTLEIQRTEQGDSAMYLCASSLWDIGLAGELFFGEGSRLTVL.

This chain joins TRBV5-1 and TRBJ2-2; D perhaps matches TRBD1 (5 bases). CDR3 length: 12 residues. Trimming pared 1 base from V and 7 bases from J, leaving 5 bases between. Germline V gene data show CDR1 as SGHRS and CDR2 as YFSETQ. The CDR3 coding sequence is TGCGCCAGCAGCTTGACAGGCGGGGAGCTGTTTTTT. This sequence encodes CASSLTGGELFF.

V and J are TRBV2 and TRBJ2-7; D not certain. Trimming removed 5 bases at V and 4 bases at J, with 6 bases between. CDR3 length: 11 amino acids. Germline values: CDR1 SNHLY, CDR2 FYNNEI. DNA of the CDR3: TGTGCCAGCAGTCCACAGTACGAGCAGTACTTC. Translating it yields CASSPQYEQYF.

CDR3 in DNA: TGTGCCAGCAGTTTAGCCGGGAGGGTTGCCTTGGACGAGCAGTACTTC. It yields the protein CASSLAGRVALDEQYF. This sequence joins TRBV28 and TRBJ2-7; the match to TRBD2 covers 8 bases. The V gene end was trimmed by 2 bases and the J gene end by 5 bases; junction bases not matched to a gene: 11. The V gene's germline CDR1 is MDHEN and CDR2 SYDVKM. The CDR3 has 16 residues.

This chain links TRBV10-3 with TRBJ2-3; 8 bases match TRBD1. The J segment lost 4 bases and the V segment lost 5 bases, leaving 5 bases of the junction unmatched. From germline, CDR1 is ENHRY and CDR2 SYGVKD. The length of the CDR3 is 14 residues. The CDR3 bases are TGTGCCATCAGTCTGGACAGGGCCGCAGATACGCAGTATTTT. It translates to CAISLDRAADTQYF.

The CDR3 region has the DNA TGCAGTTCAAGTCCGGGACCCGGGCCGGAGACCCAGTACTTC. Its protein is CSSSPGPGPETQYF. The rearrangement uses TRBV20-1 and TRBJ2-5; D may match TRBD1 or TRBD2 (5 bases each). The CDR3 consists of 14 residues. The germline CDR1 and CDR2 sequences are DFQATT and SNEGSKA (reference sequence). V was shortened by 8 bases and J by 5 bases, with 21 bases between the two germline ends.

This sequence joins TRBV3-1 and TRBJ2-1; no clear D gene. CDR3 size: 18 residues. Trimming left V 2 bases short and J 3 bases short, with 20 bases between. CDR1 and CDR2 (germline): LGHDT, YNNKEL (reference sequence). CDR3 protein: CASSQRSKEWVGYNEQFF. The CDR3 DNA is TGTGCCAGCAGCCAACGAAGTAAAGAGTGGGTAGGCTACAATGAGCAGTTCTTC.